These 25 T cell receptor beta chains originate from one sample sequenced in a study of shared clonotypes between healthy human individuals (dated by TCRdb to 2020 to 2021). For the CD8 naive samples, CD45RO-negative cells were positively selected for CCR7, yielding a CD45RA+CCR7+ population from which TemRA cells were excluded. Libraries came from the immunoSEQ multiplex PCR assay. What TCRdb holds here is the immuneACCESS table cut down to in-frame rearrangements. Part of the clones is not present; checked against another copy, under half of the missing clones reflect an unresolved V gene, and the others are unexplained. Present in this sample are millions of clones, roughly 91% of which were seen just once. Approximately 1.7% of the sample rests with the top ten. Sequencing was performed on naive CD8+ T cells from PBMCs. In light of the paper, this sample's cell subset or site label describes: CD45RA+CCR7+. These receptors all stem from a man younger than 35 in good health. Some clones in this sample may be carry-over from other donors' samples.

The chain joins TRBV29-1 to TRBJ1-2, with D possibly matching TRBD1 (5 bases). The V end was cut by 6 bases, the J end by 3 bases, with 17 bases between. Germline CDR1 SQVTM, CDR2 ANQGSEA. The CDR3 contains 14 residues. CDR3 DNA: TGCAGCGTCAAGATCACGGGGCTCGACTATGGCTACACCTTC. It yields the protein CSVKITGLDYGYTF.

The J gene is TRBJ1-3, the V gene TRBV10-3; no clear D gene. V lost 4 bases to trimming and J lost 4 bases, with 11 bases between them. Germline V gives CDR1 ENHRY, CDR2 SYGVKD. The CDR3 has 14 residues. This CDR3 reads CAISVGLSGNTIYF. For the CDR3, the DNA is TGTGCCATCAGTGTCGGTCTCTCCGGAAACACCATATATTTT.

The chain carries TRBV11-2 and TRBJ2-3; TRBD1 aligns across 9 bases. CDR3 size: 16 residues. CDR1 is SGHAT, CDR2 FQNNGV, per germline. The V gene end was trimmed by 5 bases and the J gene end by 2 bases; junction bases not matched to a gene: 8. The CDR3: CASSARTGGPTDTQYF. In DNA form, the CDR3 reads TGTGCCAGCAGCGCACGAACAGGGGGCCCCACAGATACGCAGTATTTT.

The rearrangement links TRBV4-1 to TRBJ2-7, with a possible D match to TRBD2 (5 bases). V gave up 4 bases and J gave up 5 bases, with 15 bases separating them. From germline, CDR1 is MGHRA and CDR2 YSYEKL. CDR3 length: 14 residues. DNA of the CDR3: TGCGCCAGCAGCCTAGAGGGCCCGCGAGACGAGCAGTACTTC. It translates to CASSLEGPRDEQYF.

The genes are TRBV7-8 and TRBJ2-1; D might be TRBD1 (5 bases). The germline CDR1 and CDR2 sequences are SGHVS and FQNEAQ. V was shortened by 5 bases and J by 1 base, with 12 bases between the two germline ends. The CDR3 sequence is 15 residues long. CDR3 amino acids: CASSPLRASYNEQFF. Written as DNA, the CDR3 is TGTGCCAGCAGCCCCCTCAGGGCGTCCTACAATGAGCAGTTCTTC. Complete variable domain (other parts from reference TRBV7-8 and TRBJ2-1): GAGVSQSPRYKVAKRGQDVALRCDPISGHVSLFWYQQALGQGPEFLTYFQNEAQLDKSGLPSDRFFAERPEGSVSTLKIQRTQQEDSAVYLCASSPLRASYNEQFFGPGTRLTVL.

The chain employs TRBV7-8 and TRBJ1-2, with D maybe TRBD1 (6 bases). Germline V gene data show CDR1 as SGHVS and CDR2 as FQNEAQ. The CDR3 runs 17 residues. The V and J ends lost 2 bases and 5 bases respectively, with 21 bases between them. The CDR3 loop is CASSLWDTLGKGYGYTF. DNA for the CDR3: TGTGCCAGCAGCTTATGGGACACCCTCGGCAAAGGTTATGGCTACACCTTC. The variable domain in full, with the rest retrieved from reference TRBV7-8 and TRBJ1-2, is GAGVSQSPRYKVAKRGQDVALRCDPISGHVSLFWYQQALGQGPEFLTYFQNEAQLDKSGLPSDRFFAERPEGSVSTLKIQRTQQEDSAVYLCASSLWDTLGKGYGYTFGSGTRLTVV.

This clone was counted once. The DNA of the CDR3 is TGTGCCAGCAGCTCGGACAGGGCGAGCTCCTACGAGCAGTACTTC. As protein: CASSSDRASSYEQYF. The chain is built from TRBV7-2 and TRBJ2-7, with 8 bases lining up with TRBD1. From germline, CDR1 is SGHTA and CDR2 FQGNSA. The CDR3 is 15 residues long. V lost 4 bases, J lost 0 bases, and 5 bases stayed unmatched.

The rearrangement uses TRBV13 and TRBJ2-1; either TRBD1 or TRBD2 may supply D (5 bases each). Trimming stripped 0 bases from V and 4 bases from J, with 16 bases between. The CDR3 loop spans 17 amino acids. Germline V gives CDR1 PRHDT, CDR2 FYEKMQ (reference sequence). CDR3 in DNA: TGTGCCAGCAGCTTAGGAGGACTGGGGCCCTCTTACAATGAGCAGTTCTTC. Its translation: CASSLGGLGPSYNEQFF.

This chain connects TRBV12-5 to TRBJ2-1; no definite D call. The CDR3 extends over 12 amino acids. Germline values: CDR1 LGHNT, CDR2 FRNRAP. V was cut by 0 bases and J by 8 bases, with 5 bases left in between. CDR3 protein: CASGLVAHEQFF. The CDR3 coding sequence is TGTGCTAGTGGTTTGGTGGCCCATGAGCAGTTCTTC.

This clone was recorded once. Other nucleotide sequences from this sample produce the same CDR3. The V and J genes are TRBV9 and TRBJ2-1; the D is unclear. Looked up from germline, CDR1 is SGDLS and CDR2 is YYNGEE. The CDR3 has 16 residues. V was clipped by 0 bases and J by 0 bases, with 10 bases between them. CDR3 sequence reads: CASSVGGRSSYNEQFF. For the CDR3, the DNA is TGTGCCAGCAGCGTAGGGGGTAGAAGCTCCTACAATGAGCAGTTCTTC.

The CDR3 loop is CAWSYRGSEAFF. The DNA for the CDR3 is TGTGCCTGGAGTTACAGGGGCTCTGAAGCTTTCTTT. The chain uses TRBV30 and TRBJ1-1; 7 bases are shared with TRBD1. With 2 bases clipped from V and 6 bases from J, the junction kept 3 bases outside the gene matches. CDR1 is GTSNPN, CDR2 SVGIG, per germline (reference sequence). CDR3 length: 12 amino acids.

V gene TRBV13 combines with J gene TRBJ2-5, with D perhaps given as TRBD1 or TRBD2 (5 bases each). The germline V and J ends were trimmed by 5 bases and 2 bases, with 18 bases remaining between them. Germline CDR1 is PRHDT and CDR2 is FYEKMQ (reference sequence). CDR3 length: 16 amino acids. The CDR3 DNA sequence: TGTGCCAGCAGCAGGTTAAAGCAGGGAGAACAAGAGACCCAGTACTTC. It codes for CASSRLKQGEQETQYF.

This clone was detected once. DNA of the CDR3: TGTGCCAGCTGGACTGGAGACAGGCGGTACGAGCAGTACTTC. This sequence encodes CASWTGDRRYEQYF. The chain links TRBV27 to TRBJ2-7; maybe TRBD1 (6 bases). The germline CDR1 and CDR2 sequences are MNHEY and SMNVEV (reference sequence). The V end was cut by 8 bases, the J end by 4 bases, with 18 bases between. The CDR3 runs 14 residues.

The chain employs TRBV7-9 and TRBJ1-1; perhaps TRBD1 as D (6 bases). V lost 5 bases and J 4 bases, leaving 14 bases between the germline ends. This CDR3 contains 14 residues. Germline CDR1 and CDR2: SEHNR and FQNEAQ (reference sequence). Here the CDR3 DNA reads TGTGCCAGCAGCCCAGGGGAGGAGGGCACTGAAGCTTTCTTT. Translated: CASSPGEEGTEAFF. Complete variable domain (other parts from reference TRBV7-9 and TRBJ1-1): DTGVSQNPRHKITKRGQNVTFRCDPISEHNRLYWYRQTLGQGPEFLTYFQNEAQLEKSRLLSDRFSAERPKGSFSTLEIQRTEQGDSAMYLCASSPGEEGTEAFFGQGTRLTVV.

V and J are TRBV5-4 and TRBJ2-3; D might be TRBD1 (6 bases). The CDR3 length is 15 residues. Trimming took off 3 bases at V and 0 bases at J, with 11 bases between the two ends. CDR1 and CDR2 from the germline V gene are SGHNT and YYREEE (reference sequence). The CDR3 coding sequence is TGTGCCAGCAGCTGGCGGACAGAGAGCACAGATACGCAGTATTTT. Translating it yields CASSWRTESTDTQYF.

The V and J genes are TRBV27 and TRBJ1-2; 11 positions match TRBD1. The CDR3 runs to 17 residues. CDR1 is MNHEY, CDR2 SMNVEV, per germline (reference sequence). Germline trimming cut 6 bases from V and 5 bases from J; bases unmatched to any gene: 14. The CDR3 bases are TGTGCCAGCAGAACCCGGGACAGGGGGTCATTCCTGTATGGCTACACCTTC. Its protein product is CASRTRDRGSFLYGYTF.

V gene TRBV27 combines with J gene TRBJ2-7; no clear D. Trimming removed 6 bases from V and 4 bases from J, with 13 bases in between. Germline CDR1 reads MNHEY; CDR2 reads SMNVEV (reference sequence). The CDR3 covers 13 residues. CDR3 nucleotide sequence: TGTGCCAGCAGCCTAAGGTGGAGATACGAGCAGTACTTC. Translation gives CASSLRWRYEQYF.

V is TRBV14 and J is TRBJ1-1; TRBD1 is a possible D gene (5 bases). Trimming removed 3 bases from V and 6 bases from J, with 17 bases in between. The CDR3 loop spans 15 amino acids. Per the germline V gene, CDR1 is SGHDN and CDR2 is FVKESK. The CDR3 here is CASSQGRGIRSEAFF. For the CDR3, the DNA is TGTGCCAGCAGCCAGGGGAGGGGCATTCGGTCTGAAGCTTTCTTT.

This chain uses TRBV6-5 with TRBJ2-2; D is unresolved. V dropped 2 bases and J dropped 2 bases, with 6 bases sitting between them. Germline V gene data show CDR1 as MNHEY and CDR2 as SVGAGI. The CDR3 contains 14 residues. CDR3 in amino acids: CASSYAHNTGELFF. In DNA, the CDR3 is TGTGCCAGCAGTTACGCCCATAACACCGGGGAGCTGTTTTTT.

The chain joins TRBV7-6 to TRBJ2-7, with 8 bases matching TRBD2. V was clipped by 8 bases and J by 6 bases; unmatched bases: 9. The CDR3 is 13 residues long. Per the germline V gene, CDR1 is SGHVS and CDR2 is FNYEAQ. CDR3 nucleotides: TGTGCCAGCCGAGCCGGAAGCGGGAGCGAGCAGTACTTC. Residues: CASRAGSGSEQYF.

The gene calls are TRBV10-3 and TRBJ1-2, with D unresolved. The ends were cut back, 7 bases at V and 7 bases at J, with 22 bases in the middle. Germline-derived CDR1 and CDR2 are ENHRY and SYGVKD. This CDR3 region has 15 residues. The CDR3 bases are TGTGCCATCACTAACCGGTCGTTTCCTGGCGGTGGCTACACCTTC. Translation: CAITNRSFPGGGYTF.

The chain carries TRBV11-2 and TRBJ2-1, with D possibly TRBD1 on 6 matching bases. CDR1 is SGHAT, CDR2 FQNNGV, per germline. The V and J ends lost 1 base and 0 bases respectively, with 10 bases between them. This CDR3 has 16 residues. The CDR3 nucleotides are TGTGCCAGCAGCTTAGCAGGGGTGAGCTCCTACAATGAGCAGTTCTTC. It specifies CASSLAGVSSYNEQFF. Complete variable domain (other parts from reference TRBV11-2 and TRBJ2-1): EAGVAQSPRYKIIEKRQSVAFWCNPISGHATLYWYQQILGQGPKLLIQFQNNGVVDDSQLPKDRFSAERLKGVDSTLKIQPAKLEDSAVYLCASSLAGVSSYNEQFFGPGTRLTVL.

V is TRBV2 and J is TRBJ2-1; D perhaps matches TRBD2 (5 bases). This CDR3 is built from 14 residues. CDR1 is SNHLY and CDR2 is FYNNEI in the germline V gene. Between the trimmed V and J ends, which lost 11 bases and 6 bases, there was a span of 20 bases. CDR3 DNA: TGTGCCGGTCGAGGACCGAGGGCGGGCAATGAGCAGTTCTTC. The encoded protein is CAGRGPRAGNEQFF.

The CDR3 reads CAISLTRGTTGSGVLSHEQFF. CDR3 nucleotides: TGTGCCATCAGTCTGACTAGGGGGACTACCGGGAGTGGGGTATTAAGCCATGAGCAGTTCTTC. The chain couples TRBV10-3 to TRBJ2-1, with D maybe TRBD2 (7 bases). CDR1 ENHRY and CDR2 SYGVKD come from the germline V gene. The CDR3 contains 21 residues. Trimming took 5 bases from V and 8 from J, leaving 37 bases between them.

The chain recombines TRBV5-6 with TRBJ2-7; 9 positions agree with TRBD1. The CDR3 has 13 residues. In germline, CDR1 is SGHDT, CDR2 YYEEEE. J gave up 6 bases and V 0 bases, and 1 base lay outside the gene matches. The CDR3: CASSLDRGPEQYF. The CDR3 DNA reads as TGTGCCAGCAGCTTGGACAGGGGGCCCGAGCAGTACTTC.